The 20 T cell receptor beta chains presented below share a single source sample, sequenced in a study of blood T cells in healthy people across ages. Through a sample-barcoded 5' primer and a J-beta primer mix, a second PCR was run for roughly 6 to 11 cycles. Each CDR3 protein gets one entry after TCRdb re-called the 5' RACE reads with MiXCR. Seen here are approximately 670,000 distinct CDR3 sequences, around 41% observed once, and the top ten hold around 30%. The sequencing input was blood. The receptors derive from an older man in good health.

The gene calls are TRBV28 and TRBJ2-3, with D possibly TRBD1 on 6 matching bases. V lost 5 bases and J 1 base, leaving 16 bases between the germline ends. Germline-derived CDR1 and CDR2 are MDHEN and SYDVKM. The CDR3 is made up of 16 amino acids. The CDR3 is CASSPPDRLGTDTQYF. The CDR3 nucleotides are TGTGCCAGCAGTCCCCCCGACAGGTTGGGCACAGATACGCAGTATTTT.

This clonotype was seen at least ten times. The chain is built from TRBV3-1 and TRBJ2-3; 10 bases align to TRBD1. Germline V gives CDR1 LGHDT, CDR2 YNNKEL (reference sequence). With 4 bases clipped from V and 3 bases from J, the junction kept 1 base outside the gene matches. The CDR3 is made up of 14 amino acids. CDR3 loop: CASSRTGGTDTQYF. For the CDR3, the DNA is TGTGCCAGCAGCCGGACAGGGGGAACAGATACGCAGTATTTT.

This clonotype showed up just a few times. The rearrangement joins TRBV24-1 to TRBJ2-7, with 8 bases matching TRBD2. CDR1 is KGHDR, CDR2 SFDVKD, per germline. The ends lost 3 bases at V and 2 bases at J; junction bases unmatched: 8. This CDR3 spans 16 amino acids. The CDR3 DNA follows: TGTGCCACCAGTGATCCCGCTAGCGGGTCTCCCTACGAGCAGTACTTC. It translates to CATSDPASGSPYEQYF.

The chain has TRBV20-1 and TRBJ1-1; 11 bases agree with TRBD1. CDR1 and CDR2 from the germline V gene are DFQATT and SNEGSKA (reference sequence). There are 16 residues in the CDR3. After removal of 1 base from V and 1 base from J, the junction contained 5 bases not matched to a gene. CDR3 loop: CSARGTGGAPNTEAFF. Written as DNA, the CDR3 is TGCAGTGCTAGAGGGACAGGGGGCGCCCCGAACACTGAAGCTTTCTTT.

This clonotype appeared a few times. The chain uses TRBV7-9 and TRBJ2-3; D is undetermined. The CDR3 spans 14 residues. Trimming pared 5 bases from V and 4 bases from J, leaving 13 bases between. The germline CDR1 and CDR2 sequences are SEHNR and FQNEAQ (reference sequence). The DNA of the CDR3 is TGTGCCAGCAGCCCCCCCCCGTTGGCAGATACGCAGTATTTT. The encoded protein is CASSPPPLADTQYF.

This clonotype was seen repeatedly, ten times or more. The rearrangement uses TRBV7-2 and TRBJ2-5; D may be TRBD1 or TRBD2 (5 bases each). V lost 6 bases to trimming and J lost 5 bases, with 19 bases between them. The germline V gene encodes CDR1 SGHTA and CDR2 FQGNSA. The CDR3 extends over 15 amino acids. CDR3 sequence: CASSNRGRGWETQYF. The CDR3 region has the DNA TGTGCCAGCAGTAACCGGGGCCGGGGATGGGAGACCCAGTACTTC.

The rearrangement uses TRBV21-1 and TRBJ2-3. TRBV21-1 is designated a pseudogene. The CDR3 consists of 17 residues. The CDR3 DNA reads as TGTGCCAGCAGCAAAGACGACGGGGTCCTACTCCCAGATACGCAGTATTTT. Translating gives CASSKDDGVLLPDTQYF.

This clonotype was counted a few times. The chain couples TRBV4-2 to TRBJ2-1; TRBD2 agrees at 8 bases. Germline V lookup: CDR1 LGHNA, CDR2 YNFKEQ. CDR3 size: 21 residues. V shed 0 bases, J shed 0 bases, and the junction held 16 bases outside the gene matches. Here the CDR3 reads CASSQDQRLAGHGSSYNEQFF. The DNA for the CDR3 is TGTGCCAGCAGCCAAGATCAGCGCCTAGCGGGCCACGGGAGCTCCTACAATGAGCAGTTCTTC.

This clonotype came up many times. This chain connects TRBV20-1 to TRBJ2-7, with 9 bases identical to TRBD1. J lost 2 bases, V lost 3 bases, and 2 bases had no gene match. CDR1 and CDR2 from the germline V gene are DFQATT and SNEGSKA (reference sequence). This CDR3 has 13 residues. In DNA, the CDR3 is TGCAGTGCTAGCGGACAGGGGCCCTACGAGCAGTACTTC. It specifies CSASGQGPYEQYF.

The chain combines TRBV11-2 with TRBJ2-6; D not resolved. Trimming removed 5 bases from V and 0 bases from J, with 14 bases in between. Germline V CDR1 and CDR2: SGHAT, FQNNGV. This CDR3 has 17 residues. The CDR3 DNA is TGTGCCAGCAGCCCCTACGGTCGGAACTCTGGGGCCAACGTCCTGACTTTC. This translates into CASSPYGRNSGANVLTF.

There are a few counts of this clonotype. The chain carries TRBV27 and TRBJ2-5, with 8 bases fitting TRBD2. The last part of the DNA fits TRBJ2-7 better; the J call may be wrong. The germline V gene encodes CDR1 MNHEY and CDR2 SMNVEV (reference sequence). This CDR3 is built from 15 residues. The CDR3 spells CASSSYSGSSYEQYF. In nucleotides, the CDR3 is TGTGCCAGCAGTTCCTACAGCGGGAGCTCCTACGAGCAGTACTTC.

The CDR3 region is CASSYRGQGTYEQYF. The CDR3 DNA is TGTGCCAGCAGTTACCGAGGACAGGGGACCTACGAGCAGTACTTC. The chain combines TRBV6-5 with TRBJ2-7, with 9 bases fitting TRBD1. Germline values: CDR1 MNHEY, CDR2 SVGAGI. The V segment lost 2 bases and the J segment 2 bases; nucleotides outside the gene matches: 4. CDR3 length: 15 amino acids.

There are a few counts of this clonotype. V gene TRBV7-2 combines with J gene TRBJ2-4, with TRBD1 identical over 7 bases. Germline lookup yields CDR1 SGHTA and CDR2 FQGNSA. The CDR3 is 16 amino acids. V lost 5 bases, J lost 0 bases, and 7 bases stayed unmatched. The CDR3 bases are TGTGCCAGCAGCCCAGGGACAGCCCGAGCCAAAAACATTCAGTACTTC. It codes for CASSPGTARAKNIQYF.

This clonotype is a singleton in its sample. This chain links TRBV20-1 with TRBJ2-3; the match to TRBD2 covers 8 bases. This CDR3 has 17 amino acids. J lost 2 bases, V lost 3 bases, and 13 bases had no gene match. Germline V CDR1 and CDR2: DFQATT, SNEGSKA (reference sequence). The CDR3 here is CSASLAGSSIYTDTQYF. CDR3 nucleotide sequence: TGCAGTGCTAGTTTAGCGGGGAGCTCCATTTACACAGATACGCAGTATTTT.

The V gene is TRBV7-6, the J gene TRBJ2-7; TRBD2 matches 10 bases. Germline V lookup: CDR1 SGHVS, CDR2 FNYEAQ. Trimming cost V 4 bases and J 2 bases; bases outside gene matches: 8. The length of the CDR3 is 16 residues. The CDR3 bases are TGTGCCAGCAGCTCAATTAGCGGGGGGAGTCCCTACGAGCAGTACTTC. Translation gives CASSSISGGSPYEQYF.

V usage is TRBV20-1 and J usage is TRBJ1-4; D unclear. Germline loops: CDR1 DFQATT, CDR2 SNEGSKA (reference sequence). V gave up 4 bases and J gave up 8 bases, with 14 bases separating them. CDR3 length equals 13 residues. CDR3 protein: CSAKTTDREKLFF. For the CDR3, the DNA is TGCAGTGCTAAGACCACAGATCGGGAAAAACTGTTTTTT.

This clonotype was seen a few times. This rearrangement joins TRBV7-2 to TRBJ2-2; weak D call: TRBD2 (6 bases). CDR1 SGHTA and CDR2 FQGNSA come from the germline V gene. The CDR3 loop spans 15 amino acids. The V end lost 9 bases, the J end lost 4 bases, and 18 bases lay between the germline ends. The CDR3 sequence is CASRRGGEGTGELFF. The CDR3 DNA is TGTGCCAGTAGGCGAGGCGGGGAAGGCACCGGGGAGCTGTTTTTT.

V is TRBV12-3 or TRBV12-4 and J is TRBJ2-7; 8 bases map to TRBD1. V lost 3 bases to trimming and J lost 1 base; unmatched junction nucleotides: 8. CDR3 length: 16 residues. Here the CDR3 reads CASSFGDRRPSYEQYF. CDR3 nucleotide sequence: TGTGCCAGCAGTTTCGGGGACAGGAGGCCTTCCTACGAGCAGTACTTC.

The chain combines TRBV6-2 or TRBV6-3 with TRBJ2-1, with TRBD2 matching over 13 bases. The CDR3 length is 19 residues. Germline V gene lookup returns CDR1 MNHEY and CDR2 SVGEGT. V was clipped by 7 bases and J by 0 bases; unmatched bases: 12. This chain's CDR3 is CASTTRGLAGLSSYNEQFF. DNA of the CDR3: TGTGCCAGCACTACTAGGGGACTAGCGGGGCTAAGCTCCTACAATGAGCAGTTCTTC.

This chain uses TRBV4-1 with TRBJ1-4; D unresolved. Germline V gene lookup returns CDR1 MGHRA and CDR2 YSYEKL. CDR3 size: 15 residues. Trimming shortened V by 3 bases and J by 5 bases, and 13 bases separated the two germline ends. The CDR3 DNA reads TGCGCCAGCAGCCAGTCTTCCGGGCTAAATGAAAAACTGTTTTTT. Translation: CASSQSSGLNEKLFF.